This section outlines one T cell receptor (beta chain) sequence together with its context. Its antigen is not identified. This entry belongs to a study of T cell responses to AZD1222 COVID-19 vaccine. Study background: Combined were second doses at about 4 or about 12 weeks. Findings of the study overall: Recipients of AZD1222 seropositive at baseline numbered only 5 to 7. White British donors predominated, females outnumbered males, and clonal diversity was possibly underestimated.

Per germline, CDR1 SGHDT and CDR2 YYEEEE. The ends were cut back, 9 bases at V and 8 bases at J, with 5 bases in the middle. CDR3 length equals 8 residues. Sequencing was performed with immunoSEQ multiplex PCR; in TCRdb, only in-frame clones are kept and a portion is missing. This table has about 110,000 clones, around 84% appearing once. Source: peripheral blood, taken on day 0 of AZD1222 vaccination. The receptor comes from an adult in good health. This chain links TRBV5-6 with TRBJ1-2; no firm D call. The CDR3 region is CATSGYTF. Written as DNA, the CDR3 is TGTGCCACGAGCGGCTACACCTTC.